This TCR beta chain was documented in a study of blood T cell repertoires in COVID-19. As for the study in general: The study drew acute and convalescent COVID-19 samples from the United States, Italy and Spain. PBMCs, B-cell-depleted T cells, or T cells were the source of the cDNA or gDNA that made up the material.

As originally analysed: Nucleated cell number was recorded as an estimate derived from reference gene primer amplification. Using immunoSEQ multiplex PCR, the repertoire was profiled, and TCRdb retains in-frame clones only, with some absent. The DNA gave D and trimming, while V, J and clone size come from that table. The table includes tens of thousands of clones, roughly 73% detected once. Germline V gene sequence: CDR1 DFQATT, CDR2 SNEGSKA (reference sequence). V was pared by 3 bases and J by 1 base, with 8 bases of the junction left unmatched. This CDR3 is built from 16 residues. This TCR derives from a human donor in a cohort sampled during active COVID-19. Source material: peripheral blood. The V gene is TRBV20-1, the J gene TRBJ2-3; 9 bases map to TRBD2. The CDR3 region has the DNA TGCAGTGCTAGTCGACCCGGGACTAGCCGCACAGATACGCAGTATTTT. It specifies CSASRPGTSRTDTQYF.